The clone carrying this T cell receptor (beta chain) was recorded a few times. With V trimmed by 7 bases and J by 5 bases, 13 bases remained unmatched. Germline CDR1 reads SEHNR; CDR2 reads FQNEAQ (reference sequence). CDR3 length: 17 amino acids. At least 6 micrograms of total RNA were extracted per sample. The data were taken from a study of blood T cells in healthy people across ages. A J-beta primer mix and a sample-barcoded 5' primer were used in a second PCR of roughly 7 to 12 cycles. Each cDNA was tagged by a template-switch adaptor containing 12 random nucleotides. CDR3-containing paired-end reads numbered at least 2.5 million in each sample. Each CDR3 protein gets one entry after TCRdb re-called the 5' RACE reads with MiXCR. Of 650,000 to 1,000,000 distinct CDR3 sequences in the sample, 35% to 60% were seen once.

The specimen sequenced was blood. The rearrangement uses TRBV7-9 and TRBJ2-7; 14 positions agree with TRBD2. The sequence derives from a man at least 80 years old in good health. The CDR3 reads CASTPGTSGSRFHEQYF. The CDR3 region has the DNA TGTGCCAGCACGCCCGGGACTAGCGGGAGCAGGTTCCACGAGCAGTACTTC. The full variable domain, its missing parts supplied by reference TRBV7-9 and TRBJ2-7, is DTGVSQNPRHKITKRGQNVTFRCDPISEHNRLYWYRQTLGQGPEFLTYFQNEAQLEKSRLLSDRFSAERPKGSFSTLEIQRTEQGDSAMYLCASTPGTSGSRFHEQYFGPGTRLTVT.